Reported below is one T cell receptor (beta chain). What it binds is not known. Sequencing was performed with immunoSEQ multiplex PCR; in TCRdb, only in-frame clones are kept and a portion is missing. The sample includes about 1 million clones, roughly 80% of them seen just once. The data stem from a study of shared clonotypes between healthy human individuals. Points from the study as a whole: On the whole, naive subsets had larger estimated richness than memory subsets had.

The CDR3 covers 16 residues. Per germline, CDR1 SGHAT and CDR2 FQNNGV. V was clipped by 5 bases and J by 0 bases, with 13 bases between them. Partitioning of CD4+ cells yielded a CD45RA+ naive subset and a CD45RA-negative memory subset. The rearrangement uses TRBV11-2 and TRBJ2-2; possible D gene TRBD1, 6 bases. The origin of this receptor is a man aged 18 to 30 in good health. Sequences were obtained from memory CD4+ T cells sorted from blood. Documented subset: CD45RA-negative fraction. The CDR3 DNA reads TGTGCCAGCAGCCTTCAGGCAGGGGCGAACACCGGGGAGCTGTTTTTT. Translating it yields CASSLQAGANTGELFF.